These 21 T cell receptor beta chains were all obtained from the same sample, sequenced in a study of T cell responses to AZD1222 COVID-19 vaccine. Sequenced by immunoSEQ multiplex PCR; TCRdb stores in-frame clones only, minus some. This table holds about 110,000 clones, around 90% found once. The sequencing here drew on peripheral blood, taken on day 0 of AZD1222 vaccination. Source of these receptors: an adult in good health.

V and J are TRBV28 and TRBJ1-5; D is undetermined. The V end lost 5 bases, the J end lost 7 bases, and 18 bases lay between the germline ends. Germline-derived CDR1 and CDR2 are MDHEN and SYDVKM. The CDR3 runs 15 residues. This CDR3 is CASSVTAPQRQPQHF. Written as DNA, the CDR3 is TGTGCCAGCAGTGTTACAGCCCCTCAAAGACAGCCCCAGCATTTT.

Written as DNA, the CDR3 is TGTGCCATCAGTGAGTCGCTAGCGGGGGGGGCAGATACGCAGTATTTT. Translated: CAISESLAGGADTQYF. The chain is built from TRBV10-3 and TRBJ2-3; 12 nucleotides agree with TRBD2. With V trimmed by 0 bases and J by 4 bases, 2 bases remained unmatched. The CDR3 loop spans 16 amino acids. Germline V CDR1 and CDR2: ENHRY, SYGVKD.

The gene calls are TRBV30 and TRBJ1-4, with a weak D call TRBD1 (5 bases). From germline, CDR1 is GTSNPN and CDR2 SVGIG (reference sequence). The CDR3 length is 13 residues. V was pared by 2 bases and J by 14 bases, with 18 bases between. The CDR3 sequence is CAWSSTPGGVLFF. The CDR3 nucleotides are TGTGCCTGGAGTTCAACCCCGGGGGGGGTGCTGTTTTTT.

The chain recombines TRBV5-1 with TRBJ1-1; D possibly corresponds to TRBD1 (6 bases). The CDR3 consists of 15 residues. Germline values: CDR1 SGHRS, CDR2 YFSETQ. V was shortened by 4 bases and J by 4 bases, with 17 bases between the two germline ends. CDR3 protein: CASSPDIGGRTEAFF. The CDR3 nucleotides read TGCGCCAGCAGCCCAGATATCGGGGGCCGCACTGAAGCTTTCTTT. Full variable domain (outside the CDR3, taken from reference TRBV5-1 and TRBJ1-1): KAGVTQTPRYLIKTRGQQVTLSCSPISGHRSVSWYQQTPGQGLQFLFEYFSETQRNKGNFPGRFSGRQFSNSRSEMNVSTLELGDSALYLCASSPDIGGRTEAFFGQGTRLTVV.

The chain uses TRBV5-5 and TRBJ2-5; D is unclear. Germline CDR1 SGHKS, CDR2 YYEKEE (reference sequence). The CDR3 length is 13 residues. V shed 0 bases and J shed 2 bases, with 5 bases lying between them. The CDR3 DNA sequence: TGTGCCAGCAGCTTGGTCGAGCAAGAGACCCAGTACTTC. It translates to CASSLVEQETQYF.

The chain recombines TRBV9 with TRBJ1-1; D may be TRBD1 (6 bases). The V end was cut by 3 bases, the J end by 1 base, with 13 bases between. The CDR3 loop spans 15 amino acids. Germline V CDR1 and CDR2: SGDLS, YYNGEE. For the CDR3, the DNA is TGTGCCAGCAGCGAAGGGGGGGGCCCGAACACTGAAGCTTTCTTT. As protein: CASSEGGGPNTEAFF.

The rearrangement joins TRBV5-1 to TRBJ2-2, with unresolved D. The V end was cut by 1 base, the J end by 6 bases, with 1 base between. CDR1 is SGHRS, CDR2 YFSETQ, per germline. This CDR3 has 11 amino acids. CDR3 DNA sequence: TGCGCCAGCAGCTTGCCCGGGGAGCTGTTTTTT. It yields the protein CASSLPGELFF.

The chain has TRBV28 and TRBJ1-1; TRBD1 is a possible D gene (5 bases). CDR3 length equals 14 residues. In germline, CDR1 is MDHEN, CDR2 SYDVKM. Trimming cost V 9 bases and J 4 bases, with 18 bases left between them. The chain's CDR3 is CASQNSGSPTEAFF. CDR3 bases: TGTGCCAGTCAGAATTCAGGGTCCCCCACTGAAGCTTTCTTT. The complete variable domain, with remaining parts taken from reference TRBV28 and TRBJ1-1, reads DVKVTQSSRYLVKRTGEKVFLECVQDMDHENMFWYRQDPGLGLRLIYFSYDVKMKEKGDIPEGYSVSREKKERFSLILESASTNQTSMYLCASQNSGSPTEAFFGQGTRLTVV.

V usage is TRBV7-2 and J usage is TRBJ1-3, with D perhaps matching TRBD1 (5 bases). The V end lost 1 base, the J end lost 1 base, and 8 bases lay between the germline ends. The CDR3 length is 15 residues. Germline-derived CDR1 and CDR2 are SGHTA and FQGNSA. CDR3 nucleotide sequence: TGTGCCAGCAGCTTAGACGGGGGATCTGGAAACACCATATATTTT. Translated: CASSLDGGSGNTIYF.

The CDR3 region has the DNA TGTGCCAGCAGTTACTCGAGAAGGTCAGGCACTGAAGCTTTCTTT. Translation gives CASSYSRRSGTEAFF. The V and J genes are TRBV6-5 and TRBJ1-1; no firm D call. CDR3 length equals 15 residues. The ends were cut back, 0 bases at V and 4 bases at J, with 12 bases in the middle. Germline V gives CDR1 MNHEY, CDR2 SVGAGI.

The CDR3 sequence is CASSQIRDYGYTF. The CDR3 region has the DNA TGTGCCAGCAGCCAAATAAGGGACTATGGCTACACCTTC. This rearrangement joins TRBV3-1 (or the pseudogene TRBV3-2) to TRBJ1-2; no clear D gene. This CDR3 region has 13 residues. V was clipped by 2 bases and J by 3 bases, with 7 bases between them. Germline CDR1 and CDR2: LGHDT and YNNKEL (reference sequence).

The rearrangement uses TRBV5-4 and TRBJ2-1, with TRBD1 identical over 9 bases. The CDR3 consists of 14 residues. Trimming took 6 bases from V and 4 from J; bases not matched to a gene: 5. Germline assignment: CDR1 SGHNT and CDR2 YYREEE (reference sequence). CDR3 bases: TGTGCCAGCAACGTGGGGACAGGGTACAATGAGCAGTTCTTC. Protein sequence: CASNVGTGYNEQFF.

The gene calls are TRBV5-5 and TRBJ1-4, with a tentative D call TRBD1 (6 bases). V lost 1 base and J 8 bases, leaving 12 bases between the germline ends. CDR3 size: 14 residues. CDR1 SGHKS and CDR2 YYEKEE come from the germline V gene (reference sequence). The CDR3 spells CASSLSGVDEKLFF. The CDR3 DNA sequence: TGTGCCAGCAGCTTGTCAGGGGTCGACGAAAAACTGTTTTTT. The full variable domain, in which reference TRBV5-5 and TRBJ1-4 provide the parts outside the CDR3, is DAGVTQSPTHLIKTRGQQVTLRCSPISGHKSVSWYQQVLGQGPQFIFQYYEKEERGRGNFPDRFSARQFPNYSSELNVNALLLGDSALYLCASSLSGVDEKLFFGSGTQLSVL.

This chain links TRBV2 with TRBJ1-4, with a possible D match to TRBD1 (5 bases). Per the germline V gene, CDR1 is SNHLY and CDR2 is FYNNEI. The CDR3 extends over 16 amino acids. V lost 6 bases and J 0 bases, leaving 14 bases between the germline ends. The CDR3 DNA is TGTGCCAGCAGCCGGGACCGTTTTTCAACTAATGAAAAACTGTTTTTT. This encodes CASSRDRFSTNEKLFF. Variable domain in full (rest from reference TRBV2 and TRBJ1-4): EPEVTQTPSHQVTQMGQEVILRCVPISNHLYFYWYRQILGQKVEFLVSFYNNEISEKSEIFDDQFSVERPDGSNFTLKIRSTKLEDSAMYFCASSRDRFSTNEKLFFGSGTQLSVL.

CDR3 loop: CASSRKSGGAYNEQFF. Written as DNA, the CDR3 is TGCGCCAGCAGTCGAAAGTCGGGGGGCGCCTACAATGAGCAGTTCTTC. V usage is TRBV4-1 and J usage is TRBJ2-1; a weak D match, TRBD2 (7 bases). Germline V gene data show CDR1 as MGHRA and CDR2 as YSYEKL. Trimming removed 6 bases from V and 2 bases from J, with 17 bases in between. The CDR3 covers 16 residues.

CDR3 nucleotide sequence: TGCGCCAGCAGCCCAACCCTTGCAGACAATGAGCAGTTCTTC. As protein: CASSPTLADNEQFF. The genes are TRBV4-1 and TRBJ2-1; D not certain. With 4 bases removed from V and 5 bases from J, the gap between germline ends came to 12 bases. The germline CDR1 and CDR2 sequences are MGHRA and YSYEKL. The CDR3 sequence is 14 residues long.

The V gene is TRBV3-1 (or the pseudogene TRBV3-2), the J gene TRBJ1-1, with D uncertain. Germline-derived CDR1 and CDR2 are LGHDT and YNNKEL (reference sequence). Trimming took off 1 base at V and 5 bases at J, with 11 bases between the two ends. This CDR3 spans 14 amino acids. The CDR3 DNA reads TGTGCCAGCAGCCAAGTCCGGGGAGGGACTGAAGCTTTCTTT. Protein sequence: CASSQVRGGTEAFF.

The V call is TRBV2, the J call TRBJ1-2; possibly TRBD1 for D (5 bases). Germline assignment: CDR1 SNHLY and CDR2 FYNNEI. Trimming shortened V by 4 bases and J by 3 bases, and 12 bases separated the two germline ends. The CDR3 length is 14 residues. This CDR3 is CASSALKQDYGYTF. CDR3 DNA sequence: TGTGCCAGCAGTGCCCTCAAACAGGACTATGGCTACACCTTC.

The chain employs TRBV3-1 (or the pseudogene TRBV3-2) and TRBJ1-5; D gene uncertain. CDR1 LGHDT and CDR2 YNNKEL come from the germline V gene (reference sequence). CDR3 length: 12 residues. Trimming took off 1 base at V and 6 bases at J, with 4 bases between the two ends. CDR3 sequence (DNA): TGTGCCAGCAGCCAAGTGGGTCAGCCCCAGCATTTT. It is translated as CASSQVGQPQHF.

This chain links TRBV11-2 with TRBJ1-2, with D unclear. Germline lookup yields CDR1 SGHAT and CDR2 FQNNGV. The length of the CDR3 is 16 residues. Trimming left V 5 bases short and J 1 base short, with 17 bases between. The CDR3 region is CASSPERGALNYGYTF. CDR3 DNA: TGTGCCAGCAGCCCCGAACGCGGCGCCCTTAACTATGGCTACACCTTC.

V usage is TRBV6-1 and J usage is TRBJ1-6; no definite D call. Germline V CDR1 and CDR2: MNHNS, SASEGT. This CDR3 has 13 residues. Trimming cost V 2 bases and J 7 bases, with 6 bases left between them. Written as DNA, the CDR3 is TGTGCCAGCAGTGAATATGAGAATTCACCCCTCCACTTT. Its translation is CASSEYENSPLHF.